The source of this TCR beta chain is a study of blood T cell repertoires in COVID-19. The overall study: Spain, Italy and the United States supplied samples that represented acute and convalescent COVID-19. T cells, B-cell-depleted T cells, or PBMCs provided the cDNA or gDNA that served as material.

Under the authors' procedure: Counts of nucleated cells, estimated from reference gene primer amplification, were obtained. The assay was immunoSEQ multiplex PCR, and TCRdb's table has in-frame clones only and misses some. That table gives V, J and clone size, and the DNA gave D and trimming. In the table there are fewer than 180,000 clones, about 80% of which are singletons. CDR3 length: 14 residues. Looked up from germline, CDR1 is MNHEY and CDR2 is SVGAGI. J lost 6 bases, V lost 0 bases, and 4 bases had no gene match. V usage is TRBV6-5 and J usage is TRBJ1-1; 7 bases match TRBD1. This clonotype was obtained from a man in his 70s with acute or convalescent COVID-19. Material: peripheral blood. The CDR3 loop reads CASSYSAGGSEAFF. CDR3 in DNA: TGTGCCAGCAGTTACTCGGCAGGGGGGTCTGAAGCTTTCTTT.